This T cell receptor beta chain was sequenced for a study of T-cell reconstitution after alpha-beta-depleted transplantation in children. Notes on the study in general: Roughly two months post-transplant, alpha-beta T cells reportedly originated from several hundred graft clones that had expanded. Some patients' high day-60 TCRbeta diversity was traced to surviving recipient T cells and thymic progenitors. By one year post-transplant, T-cell counts and diversity largely arose from T cells that were newly produced.

The library targeted TCRbeta and was prepared with unique molecular identifiers. One entry per CDR3 protein results from TCRdb running MiXCR on the PCR reads. In the table there are 700,000 to 950,000 distinct CDR3 sequences, less than 20% of which are singletons. This clonotype was recorded a few times. Its antigen is currently unknown. Germline loops: CDR1 DFQATT, CDR2 SNEGSKA (reference sequence). This CDR3 has 15 residues. Between the trimmed V and J ends, which lost 3 bases and 1 base, there was a span of 15 bases. The sample in question was PBMCs, mostly from graft donor cells, obtained 360 days after TCRalphabeta/CD19-depleted stem cell transplant. The J gene is TRBJ1-2, the V gene TRBV20-1; D is perhaps TRBD1 (6 bases). The sequence derives from a male patient between 5 and 17 years old who had a stem cell transplant for acute lymphoblastic leukemia, so the T cells may come from the graft donor. The DNA of the CDR3 is TGCAGTGCTAGGCCTGGTGGACAGCTTAACTATGGCTACACCTTC. Its protein is CSARPGGQLNYGYTF.